Below, 9 T cell receptor beta chains from the same sample are listed, as sequenced in a study of metastatic and nonmetastatic thyroid tumors. TCRdb re-analyzed the PCR reads using MiXCR. The sample yields tens of thousands of clones, around an eighth seen once. Thyroid surgery took place with no prior treatment in any patient. Material for sequencing was blood. The receptors stem from a female donor with papillary thyroid cancer or a benign thyroid nodule (not recorded which). Some clones in this sample may be carry-over from other donors' samples.

Relative to its sample, this clone is medium-sized (0.01 to 0.1%). The V gene is TRBV19, the J gene TRBJ2-7; 8 bases line up with TRBD1. V was pared by 6 bases and J by 2 bases, with 9 bases of the junction left unmatched. The germline V gene encodes CDR1 LNHDA and CDR2 SQIVND (reference sequence). This CDR3 region has 15 residues. The DNA of the CDR3 is TGTGCCAGTAGGGGTAGGGGACAGGACCCCTACGAGCAGTACTTC. Translation gives CASRGRGQDPYEQYF. Full variable domain (rest looked up from reference TRBV19 and TRBJ2-7): DGGITQSPKYLFRKEGQNVTLSCEQNLNHDAMYWYRQDPGQGLRLIYYSQIVNDFQKGDIAEGYSVSREKKESFPLTVTSAQKNPTAFYLCASRGRGQDPYEQYFGPGTRLTVT.

This clone was seen at least ten times. Germline and junction disagree at one end, which may indicate a read error. The sample holds other DNA sequences that translate to the same CDR3. The chain uses TRBV5-1 and TRBJ2-3; 9 nucleotides align to TRBD2. Per the germline V gene, CDR1 is SGHRS and CDR2 is YFSETQ. The CDR3 length is 14 residues. Written as DNA, the CDR3 is TGCGCCAGCAGCCCAGCGGGGGGCGAAGATACACAGTATTTT. Translating gives CASSPAGGEDTQYF.

This clone has at least ten counts. This chain joins TRBV29-1 and TRBJ2-5, with TRBD2 as a possible D gene (6 bases). The CDR3 extends over 15 amino acids. The ends were cut back, 6 bases at V and 5 bases at J, with 22 bases in the middle. Germline V CDR1 and CDR2: SQVTM, ANQGSEA. CDR3 DNA: TGCAGCGTAGGGAGGCGTCGGGGGTTGGTGGAGACCCAGTACTTC. Protein: CSVGRRRGLVETQYF. Based on the CDR3 plus reference TRBV29-1 and TRBJ2-5, the full variable domain is SAVISQKPSRDICQRGTSLTIQCQVDSQVTMMFWYRQQPGQSLTLIATANQGSEATYESGFVIDKFPISRPNLTFSTLTVSNMSPEDSSIYLCSVGRRRGLVETQYFGPGTRLLVL.

The table lists this clone with many counts. V is TRBV11-2 and J is TRBJ1-3; TRBD1 agrees at 7 bases. V trimming: 2 bases; J trimming: 3 bases; junction bases outside the gene matches: 7. The length of the CDR3 is 16 residues. Germline values: CDR1 SGHAT, CDR2 FQNNGV. CDR3 in DNA: TGTGCCAGCAGCTTATTCGGACAGGTGGTTGGAAACACCATATATTTT. Translating it yields CASSLFGQVVGNTIYF.

The chain combines TRBV5-1 with TRBJ2-3, with a possible D match to TRBD1 (6 bases). From germline, CDR1 is SGHRS and CDR2 YFSETQ. Trimming removed 6 bases from V and 6 bases from J, with 17 bases in between. The CDR3 totals 14 residues. CDR3: CASIPGQKGDTQYF. In DNA form, the CDR3 reads TGCGCCAGCATCCCCGGACAGAAGGGGGATACGCAGTATTTT.

This clone has at least ten counts. The rearrangement joins TRBV27 to TRBJ1-2; 7 bases map to TRBD1. The CDR3 totals 14 residues. The V segment lost 6 bases and the J segment 3 bases; nucleotides outside the gene matches: 7. Germline values: CDR1 MNHEY, CDR2 SMNVEV (reference sequence). The CDR3 reads CASRKDRDYYGYTF. The CDR3 DNA follows: TGTGCCAGCAGGAAAGACAGGGATTACTATGGCTACACCTTC.

Details on this clone: An end of the junction differs from the germline gene, which may be a read error. CDR3 protein: CASSVGPTSGANVLTF. The DNA of the CDR3 is TGTGCCAGCAGCGTGGGGCCGACCTCTGGTGCCAACGTCCTGACTTTC. The chain joins TRBV11-1 to TRBJ2-6, with D perhaps TRBD1 (5 bases). CDR1 is SGHAT and CDR2 is FQDESV in the germline V gene (reference sequence). This CDR3 has 16 amino acids.

This clone was observed a handful of times. The chain employs TRBV28 and TRBJ2-2; 9 nucleotides line up with TRBD1. The CDR3 extends over 14 amino acids. Germline loops: CDR1 MDHEN, CDR2 SYDVKM. The CDR3 sequence is CSCRDRVTTGELFF. For the CDR3, the DNA is TGTTCCTGCCGGGACAGGGTCACCACCGGGGAGCTGTTTTTT.

This clone was detected ten times or more. The genes are TRBV7-2 and TRBJ2-5; the D gene is possibly TRBD1 (5 bases). Germline V gene lookup returns CDR1 SGHTA and CDR2 FQGNSA. Between the trimmed V and J ends, which lost 3 bases and 2 bases, there was a span of 22 bases. The CDR3 runs 18 residues. The CDR3 nucleotides are TGTGCCAGCAGCTTTAACGACTTAGGGCGACAGAATCAAGAGACCCAGTACTTC. Translation: CASSFNDLGRQNQETQYF.